This T cell receptor (beta chain) was retrieved from a study of cytomegalovirus exposure and HLA in healthy donors. Study at large: Clustering assigned 81% of the approximately 400 genotyped donors to the Caucasian-associated ancestry cluster.

Trimming shortened V by 6 bases and J by 0 bases, and 6 bases separated the two germline ends. This CDR3 contains 14 residues. Germline loops: CDR1 LNHDA, CDR2 SQIVND (reference sequence). Study-level points and caveats: Under in vitro conditions, a few CMV-associated chains were confirmed as specific for CMV antigens. Some V segments, including TRBV6-2 and TRBV6-3, were excluded as indistinguishable.

As for this clone: As yet, its antigen is unknown.

Primers for the PCR totalled 60 Vbeta and 13 Jbeta. Generated by immunoSEQ multiplex PCR, the TCRdb table keeps only in-frame clones and is missing some. The data hold under 90,000 clones, with 75% to 80% observed a single time. This receptor was obtained from a middle-aged man in good health and CMV-seronegative. The rearrangement links TRBV19 to TRBJ1-6; D unclear. Input material: PBMCs. CDR3 protein: CASRESSYNSPLHF. The CDR3 bases are TGTGCCAGTAGAGAGAGCTCCTATAATTCACCCCTCCACTTT. Filled out from reference TRBV19 and TRBJ1-6, the complete variable domain reads DGGITQSPKYLFRKEGQNVTLSCEQNLNHDAMYWYRQDPGQGLRLIYYSQIVNDFQKGDIAEGYSVSREKKESFPLTVTSAQKNPTAFYLCASRESSYNSPLHFGNGTRLTVT.